This paragraph reports one T cell receptor (beta chain). Its target antigen remains unknown. No per-base quality is available; no much larger clone lies one base away. Reading from cysteine to phenylalanine, the CDR3 counts 16 amino acids. Left in the record is the CDR3 DNA by itself, 48 bases read in frame from the first base. V is pared back by 0 bases and J by 2 bases, with 12 bases lying between the germline termini. The germline V gene sets CDR1 to SGHDN and CDR2 to FVKESK. TCRbeta CDR3 regions were amplified from genomic DNA using the immunoSEQ Assay, a bias-controlled multiplex PCR. On the authors' methods: Nucleated cell counts per sample were estimated from amplification of reference gene primers within the assay. Sequence reads were collapsed and filtered to measure the absolute abundance of every unique TCRbeta CDR3 rearrangement. For each sample, productive Simpson clonality was calculated as the square root of Simpson's diversity index across productive rearrangements. The table was pulled from immuneACCESS by TCRdb, which kept in-frame rearrangements only. Such tables lose some clones; where checked, under half of the loss comes from unresolved V genes, and the rest has no known cause. The V and J calls and clone size come from that table; D and trimming were worked out from the DNA. The sample table shows roughly 100,000 clones, and around nine tenths are seen once. The ten largest make up roughly 5% of the sample.

Whole blood was collected in K2EDTA tubes by collaborating institutions according to the institutions' own protocols. For TCRbeta analysis, collaborators shipped samples in one of three forms: frozen whole blood, isolated PBMCs, or DNA extracted from either of those sample types. The entry originates in a study of blood T cell repertoires in COVID-19 (TCRdb year 2020). Background on the whole study: Collaborator samples came from the United States, Italy and Spain and covered acute and convalescent phases of COVID-19. The material from the prospective study consisted of cDNA or gDNA derived from T cells, B-cell-depleted T cells, or PBMCs. The repertoires were released in a freely available public database intended as a resource for research on the immune response to SARS-CoV-2. The samples were drawn from two sources: the first 160 participants of the ongoing ImmuneRACE study, and 1,000 to 1,500 subjects contributed by 6 global collaborators. HLA class I and class II types, where available, came from metadata supplied by the sample provider rather than from assay-based typing. A de-identified subject ID, COVID-19 status, age in years and sex were almost always included in the sample metadata. The dataset comprised deeply sampled blood TCRbeta repertoires from subjects exposed to, actively infected with, or recovered from COVID-19.

Here is what the overall study found, with its caveats: The amount of clinical and demographic metadata varied by source and participant and was provided uncurated.

Recombination linked TRBV14 to TRBJ2-3; TRBD2 might be the D gene, on 6 matching bases. The sequence was collected from a woman of 80 years or more with active COVID-19. The sample consisted of peripheral blood. CDR3 sequence: CASSQDFLANTDTQYF. Read as DNA, the sequence is TGTGCCAGCAGCCAAGATTTCCTAGCGAACACAGATACGCAGTATTTT.